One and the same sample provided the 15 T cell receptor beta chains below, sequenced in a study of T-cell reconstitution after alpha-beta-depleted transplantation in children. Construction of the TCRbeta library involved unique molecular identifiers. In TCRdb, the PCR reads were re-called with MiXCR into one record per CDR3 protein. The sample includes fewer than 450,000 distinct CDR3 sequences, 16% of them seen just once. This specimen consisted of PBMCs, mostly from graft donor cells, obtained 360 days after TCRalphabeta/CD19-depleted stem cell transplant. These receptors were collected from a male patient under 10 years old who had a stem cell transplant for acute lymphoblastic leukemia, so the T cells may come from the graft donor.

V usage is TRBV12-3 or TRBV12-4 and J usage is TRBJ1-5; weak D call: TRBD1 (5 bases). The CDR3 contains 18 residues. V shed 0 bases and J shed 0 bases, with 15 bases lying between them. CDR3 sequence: CASSLAIRDGYSNQPQHF. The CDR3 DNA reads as TGTGCCAGCAGTTTAGCAATCCGGGACGGCTATAGCAATCAGCCCCAGCATTTT.

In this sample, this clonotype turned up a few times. This chain's CDR3 is CASSPPLGQSLSGANVLTF. The CDR3 nucleotides are TGTGCCAGCAGCCCCCCCCTCGGACAGTCCCTCTCTGGGGCCAACGTCCTGACTTTC. The chain has TRBV7-3 and TRBJ2-6; the D gene is possibly TRBD1 (6 bases). This CDR3 is built from 19 residues. CDR1 is SGHTA and CDR2 is FQGTGA in the germline V gene. V lost 5 bases and J lost 0, with 20 bases in between. Supplemented by reference TRBV7-3 and TRBJ2-6, the full variable domain reads GAGVSQTPSNKVTEKGKYVELRCDPISGHTALYWYRQSLGQGPEFLIYFQGTGAADDSGLPNDRFFAVRPEGSVSTLKIQRTERGDSAVYLCASSPPLGQSLSGANVLTFGAGSRLTVL.

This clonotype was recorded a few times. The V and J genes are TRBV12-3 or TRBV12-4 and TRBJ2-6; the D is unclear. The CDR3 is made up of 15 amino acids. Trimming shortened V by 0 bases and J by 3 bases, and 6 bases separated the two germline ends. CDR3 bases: TGTGCCAGCAGTTTAGCGGGCCTTGGGGCCAACGTCCTGACTTTC. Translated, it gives CASSLAGLGANVLTF.

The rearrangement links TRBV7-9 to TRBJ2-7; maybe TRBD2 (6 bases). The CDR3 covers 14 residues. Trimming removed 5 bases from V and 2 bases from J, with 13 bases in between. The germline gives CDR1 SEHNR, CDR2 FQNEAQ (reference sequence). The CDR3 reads CASSMGLKPYEQYF. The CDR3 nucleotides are TGTGCCAGCAGCATGGGACTGAAACCCTACGAGCAGTACTTC.

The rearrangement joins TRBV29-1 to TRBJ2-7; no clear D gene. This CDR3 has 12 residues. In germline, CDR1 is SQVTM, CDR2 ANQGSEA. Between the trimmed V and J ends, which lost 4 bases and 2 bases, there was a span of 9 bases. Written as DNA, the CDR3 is TGCAGCGTTGGTCAGCGCGCCTACGAGCAGTACTTC. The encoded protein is CSVGQRAYEQYF.

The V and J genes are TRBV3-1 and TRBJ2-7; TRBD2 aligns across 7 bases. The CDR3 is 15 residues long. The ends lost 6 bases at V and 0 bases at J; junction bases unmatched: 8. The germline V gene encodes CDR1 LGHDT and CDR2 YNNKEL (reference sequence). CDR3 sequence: CASRRGGASSYEQYF. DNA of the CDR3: TGTGCCAGCAGACGCGGGGGAGCCTCCTCCTACGAGCAGTACTTC.

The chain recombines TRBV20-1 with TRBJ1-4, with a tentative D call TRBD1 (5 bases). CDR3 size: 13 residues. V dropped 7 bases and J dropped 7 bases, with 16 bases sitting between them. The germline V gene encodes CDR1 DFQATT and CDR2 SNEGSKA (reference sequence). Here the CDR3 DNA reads TGCAGTGGTAGCGAGCCTCAGGGTGAAAAACTGTTTTTT. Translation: CSGSEPQGEKLFF.

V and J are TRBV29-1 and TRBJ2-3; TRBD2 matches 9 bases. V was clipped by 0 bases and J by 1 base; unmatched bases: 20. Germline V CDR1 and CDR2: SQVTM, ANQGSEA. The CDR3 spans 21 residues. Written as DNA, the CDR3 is TGCAGCGTTGAAGATTTTCCGGGCCCCATAGCGGGAGAGCATGGCACAGATACGCAGTATTTT. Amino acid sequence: CSVEDFPGPIAGEHGTDTQYF.

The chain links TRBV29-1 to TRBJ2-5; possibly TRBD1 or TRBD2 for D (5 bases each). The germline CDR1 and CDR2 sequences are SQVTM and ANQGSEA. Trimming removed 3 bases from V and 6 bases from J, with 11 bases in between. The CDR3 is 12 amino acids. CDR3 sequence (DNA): TGCAGCGTTGACAGGTCGGGGCAGACCCAGTACTTC. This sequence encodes CSVDRSGQTQYF. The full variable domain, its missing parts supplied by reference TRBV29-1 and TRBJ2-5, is SAVISQKPSRDICQRGTSLTIQCQVDSQVTMMFWYRQQPGQSLTLIATANQGSEATYESGFVIDKFPISRPNLTFSTLTVSNMSPEDSSIYLCSVDRSGQTQYFGPGTRLLVL.

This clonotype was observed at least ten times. CDR3 sequence (DNA): TGCGCCAGCAGCCGAGAACGCACCGGGGAGCTGTTTTTT. Translated, it gives CASSRERTGELFF. The V gene is TRBV5-1, the J gene TRBJ2-2, with no clear D. From germline, CDR1 is SGHRS and CDR2 YFSETQ. V was pared by 4 bases and J by 4 bases, with 8 bases between. The CDR3 spans 13 residues.

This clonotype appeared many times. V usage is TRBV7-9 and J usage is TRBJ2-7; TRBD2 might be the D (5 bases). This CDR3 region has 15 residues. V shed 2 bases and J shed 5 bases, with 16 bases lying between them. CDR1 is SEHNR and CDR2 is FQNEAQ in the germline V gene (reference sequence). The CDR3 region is CASSLFARRTDEQYF. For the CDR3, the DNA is TGTGCCAGCAGCTTATTCGCCCGTCGGACTGACGAGCAGTACTTC.

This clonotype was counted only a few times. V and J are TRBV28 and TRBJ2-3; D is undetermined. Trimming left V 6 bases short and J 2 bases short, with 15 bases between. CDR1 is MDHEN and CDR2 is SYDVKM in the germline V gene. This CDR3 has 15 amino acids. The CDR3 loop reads CASSSRPPHTDTQYF. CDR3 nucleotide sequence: TGTGCCAGCAGCTCTAGGCCCCCCCACACAGATACGCAGTATTTT.

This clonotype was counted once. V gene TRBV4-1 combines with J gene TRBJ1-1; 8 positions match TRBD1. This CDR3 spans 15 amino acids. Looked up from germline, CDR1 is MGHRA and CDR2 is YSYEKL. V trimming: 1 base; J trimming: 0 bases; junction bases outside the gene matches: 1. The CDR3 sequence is CASSQGDRLNTEAFF. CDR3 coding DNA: TGCGCCAGCAGCCAAGGGGACAGGCTGAACACTGAAGCTTTCTTT.

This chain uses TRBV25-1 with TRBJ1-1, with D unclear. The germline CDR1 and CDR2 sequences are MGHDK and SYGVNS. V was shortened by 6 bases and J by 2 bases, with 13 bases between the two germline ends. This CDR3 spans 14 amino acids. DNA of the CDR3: TGTGCCAGCAGGGTCTCCTTGGCCAACACTGAAGCTTTCTTT. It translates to CASRVSLANTEAFF.

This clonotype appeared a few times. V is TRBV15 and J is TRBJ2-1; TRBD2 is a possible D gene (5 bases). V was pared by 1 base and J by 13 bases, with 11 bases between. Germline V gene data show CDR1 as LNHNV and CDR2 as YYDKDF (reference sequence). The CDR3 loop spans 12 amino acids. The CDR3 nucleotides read TGTGCCACCAGCAGAGTGGACTTAAATCAGTTCTTC. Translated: CATSRVDLNQFF.